The next 10 T cell receptor beta chains were all read from a single sample in a study of response to subunit inactivated influenza vaccine. In TCRdb, the RT-PCR reads were re-called with MiXCR into one record per CDR3 protein. The sample shows under 950,000 distinct CDR3 sequences, around 20% of them seen only once. Sequenced material: PBMCs from blood, taken approximately 5 days after vaccination. The receptors originated from a man over 45 who received an inactivated influenza vaccine.

This chain uses TRBV29-1 with TRBJ2-7; D is ambiguous. The germline V gene has CDR1 SQVTM and CDR2 ANQGSEA. The CDR3 consists of 12 residues. V gave up 3 bases and J gave up 6 bases, with 12 bases separating them. This CDR3 is CSVETFGPEQYF. In nucleotides, the CDR3 is TGCAGCGTTGAGACGTTTGGGCCCGAGCAGTACTTC.

The chain recombines TRBV7-9 with TRBJ2-1; no clear D. Trimming took off 1 base at V and 6 bases at J, with 7 bases between the two ends. Germline V gene lookup returns CDR1 SEHNR and CDR2 FQNEAQ (reference sequence). The CDR3 runs to 13 residues. The CDR3 sequence is CASSLGLLNEQFF. The CDR3 coding sequence is TGTGCCAGCAGCTTAGGACTCCTCAATGAGCAGTTCTTC.

The chain is built from TRBV4-2 and TRBJ2-3; possibly TRBD1 for D (5 bases). Deletions cut 0 bases from V and 2 bases from J, with 18 bases between. The CDR3 has 18 residues. Looked up from germline, CDR1 is LGHNA and CDR2 is YNFKEQ. The CDR3 region has the DNA TGTGCCAGCAGCCAAGAACCCCCGGACAATTCTTCCACAGATACGCAGTATTTT. This codes for CASSQEPPDNSSTDTQYF.

A remark on this clonotype: This clone may be a read error of a much larger clone one base away. The chain joins TRBV3-1 to TRBJ2-2, with D perhaps matching TRBD1 (6 bases). V was clipped by 1 base and J by 3 bases, with 6 bases between them. The CDR3 runs 14 residues. Germline V gives CDR1 LGHDT, CDR2 YNNKEL (reference sequence). CDR3 protein: CASSQAGDTGELFF. The CDR3 DNA sequence: TGTGCCAGCAGCCAAGCAGGGGACACCGGGGAGCTGTTTTTT.

This clonotype was seen a handful of times. The chain employs TRBV27 and TRBJ2-1; unclear D gene. With 6 bases removed from V and 7 bases from J, the gap between germline ends came to 16 bases. CDR1 and CDR2 from the germline V gene are MNHEY and SMNVEV (reference sequence). CDR3 length: 14 amino acids. CDR3 nucleotide sequence: TGTGCCAGCAGCCCCATCACCCCTGGGAATGAGCAGTTCTTC. The encoded protein is CASSPITPGNEQFF.

This clonotype was counted ten times or more. V is TRBV15 and J is TRBJ2-7; tentatively, D is TRBD1 (5 bases). The V end was cut by 1 base, the J end by 9 bases, with 10 bases between. CDR1 and CDR2 from the germline V gene are LNHNV and YYDKDF (reference sequence). CDR3 length equals 12 residues. CDR3 sequence reads: CATSRAQGGQYF. The CDR3 DNA sequence: TGTGCCACCAGCAGAGCCCAGGGCGGGCAGTACTTC.

The chain recombines TRBV4-3 with TRBJ2-1; perhaps D is TRBD1 or TRBD2 (5 bases each). The V gene's germline CDR1 is LGHNA and CDR2 YSLEER. V lost 4 bases and J 2 bases, leaving 18 bases between the germline ends. CDR3 length: 17 residues. CDR3 protein: CASSLALAGTPYNEQFF. The CDR3, as DNA: TGCGCCAGCAGCCTCGCTCTTGCCGGGACCCCCTACAATGAGCAGTTCTTC.

This clonotype was found a few times. The gene calls are TRBV12-3 or TRBV12-4 and TRBJ2-1; D possibly corresponds to TRBD2 (6 bases). This CDR3 has 15 residues. Trimming took 1 base from V and 2 from J, leaving 9 bases between them. In DNA, the CDR3 is TGTGCCAGCAGTTTAGGGGGGGACCCCTACAATGAGCAGTTCTTC. It codes for CASSLGGDPYNEQFF.

CDR3 bases: TGCGCCAGCAGCTGGGACACAAATGGTCTCTACGAGCAGTACTTC. Translated: CASSWDTNGLYEQYF. The chain combines TRBV5-1 with TRBJ2-7; perhaps TRBD1 as D (6 bases). Germline V CDR1 and CDR2: SGHRS, YFSETQ. This CDR3 comprises 15 residues. V gave up 3 bases and J gave up 3 bases, with 16 bases separating them. Full variable domain (remainder filled in from reference TRBV5-1 and TRBJ2-7): KAGVTQTPRYLIKTRGQQVTLSCSPISGHRSVSWYQQTPGQGLQFLFEYFSETQRNKGNFPGRFSGRQFSNSRSEMNVSTLELGDSALYLCASSWDTNGLYEQYFGPGTRLTVT.

This clonotype was picked up a small number of times. The chain employs TRBV15 and TRBJ1-4; no clear D gene. Germline CDR1 LNHNV, CDR2 YYDKDF (reference sequence). This CDR3 contains 12 residues. Deletions cut 5 bases from V and 4 bases from J, with 5 bases between. The CDR3 here is CATSGLNEKLFF. The CDR3 coding sequence is TGTGCCACCAGCGGCCTTAATGAAAAACTGTTTTTT.